One sample yielded the 18 T cell receptor beta chains listed below, sequenced in a study of OX40 agonist ivuxolimab in advanced cancers. Assay: immunoSEQ multiplex PCR; the TCRdb copy retains only in-frame clones and omits some. The sample holds about 15,000 clones, 70% seen once. Sample: CD4+ or CD8+ T cells sorted from blood, taken in a trial of the OX40 agonist ivuxolimab. The receptors stem from an adult with an advanced solid tumor such as melanoma, head and neck, liver or kidney cancer.

This chain connects TRBV21-1 to TRBJ2-3; no check of the table's D call, TRBD2, against the DNA was made. TRBV21-1 is classified as a pseudogene. The CDR3 loop spans 16 amino acids. The CDR3 loop is CASSKFAPVSTDTQYF. As DNA, the CDR3 is TGTGCCAGCAGCAAATTTGCTCCGGTCAGCACAGATACGCAGTATTTT.

This chain links TRBV4-1 with TRBJ1-1; tentative D call: TRBD1 (5 bases). The CDR3 spans 14 residues. Trimming took off 0 bases at V and 11 bases at J, with 16 bases between the two ends. Germline CDR1 and CDR2: MGHRA and YSYEKL. CDR3 sequence reads: CASSQDGQGIRAFF. Here the CDR3 DNA reads TGCGCCAGCAGCCAAGATGGGCAGGGTATAAGGGCTTTCTTT.

The V gene is TRBV11-3, the J gene TRBJ2-1; D remains unclear. The V end lost 1 base, the J end lost 4 bases, and 5 bases lay between the germline ends. CDR1 SGHNT and CDR2 YENEEA come from the germline V gene. The CDR3 is made up of 13 amino acids. The CDR3 loop reads CASSLGEYNEQFF. The CDR3 coding sequence is TGTGCCAGCAGCTTAGGGGAATACAATGAGCAGTTCTTC.

V usage is TRBV28 and J usage is TRBJ2-7; D possibly corresponds to TRBD2 (5 bases). Trimming removed 3 bases at V and 4 bases at J, with 10 bases between. The CDR3 sequence is 13 residues long. From germline, CDR1 is MDHEN and CDR2 SYDVKM. CDR3 nucleotides: TGTGCCAGCAGTTTCTCTAGCAGATACGAGCAGTACTTC. This translates into CASSFSSRYEQYF. The variable domain in full, completed from reference TRBV28 and TRBJ2-7, reads DVKVTQSSRYLVKRTGEKVFLECVQDMDHENMFWYRQDPGLGLRLIYFSYDVKMKEKGDIPEGYSVSREKKERFSLILESASTNQTSMYLCASSFSSRYEQYFGPGTRLTVT.

The chain recombines TRBV9 with TRBJ2-1; D is perhaps TRBD1 (5 bases). V was pared by 0 bases and J by 0 bases, with 13 bases between. CDR1 and CDR2 (germline): SGDLS, YYNGEE. This CDR3 has 17 amino acids. The CDR3 DNA is TGTGCCAGCAGCGTAGGAGATAGGGGAAACTCCTACAATGAGCAGTTCTTC. This sequence encodes CASSVGDRGNSYNEQFF. Based on the CDR3 plus reference TRBV9 and TRBJ2-1, the full variable domain is DSGVTQTPKHLITATGQRVTLRCSPRSGDLSVYWYQQSLDQGLQFLIQYYNGEERAKGNILERFSAQQFPDLHSELNLSSLELGDSALYFCASSVGDRGNSYNEQFFGPGTRLTVL.

The sample holds a few counts of this clone. The chain links TRBV4-2 to TRBJ2-3; 7 bases align to TRBD2. CDR1 is LGHNA, CDR2 YNFKEQ, per germline. The CDR3 has 14 residues. V lost 0 bases to trimming and J lost 3 bases; unmatched junction nucleotides: 0. The CDR3 reads CASSQEGGTDTQYF. CDR3 bases: TGTGCCAGCAGCCAAGAGGGAGGGACAGATACGCAGTATTTT.

CDR3 residues: CASSFNGYTF. DNA for the CDR3: TGTGCCAGCAGTTTTAATGGCTACACCTTC. The rearrangement uses TRBV28 and TRBJ1-2; D is ambiguous. Germline V gives CDR1 MDHEN, CDR2 SYDVKM. There are 10 residues in the CDR3. The V gene lost 3 bases and the J gene lost 6 bases, with 2 bases spanning the gap.

J is TRBJ2-1 and V is TRBV19; 10 bases are a match to TRBD2. Germline assignment: CDR1 LNHDA and CDR2 SQIVND (reference sequence). The ends lost 0 bases at V and 10 bases at J; junction bases unmatched: 9. This CDR3 contains 16 residues. CDR3: CASSIDSLAGAAEQFF. As DNA, the CDR3 is TGTGCCAGTAGTATAGATTCCCTAGCGGGGGCTGCGGAGCAGTTCTTC.

This sequence joins TRBV5-6 and TRBJ2-5; 7 bases agree with TRBD1. Germline V lookup: CDR1 SGHDT, CDR2 YYEEEE. The J segment lost 4 bases and the V segment lost 1 base, leaving 1 base of the junction unmatched. The CDR3 is 13 amino acids. This CDR3 reads CASSLNRGETQYF. Here the CDR3 DNA reads TGTGCCAGCAGCTTGAACAGGGGAGAGACCCAGTACTTC.

CDR3 residues: CASSPRLAGGVSNTGELFF. CDR3 sequence (DNA): TGTGCCAGCAGCCCTCGACTAGCGGGAGGGGTTTCTAACACCGGGGAGCTGTTTTTT. The chain employs TRBV7-9 and TRBJ2-2, with 14 bases fitting TRBD2. V lost 5 bases and J lost 2; bases outside the gene matches: 10. The CDR3 is made up of 19 amino acids. CDR1 SEHNR and CDR2 FQNEAQ come from the germline V gene (reference sequence).

The chain joins TRBV2 to TRBJ1-2, with a possible D match to TRBD1 (5 bases). V shed 6 bases and J shed 1 base, with 15 bases lying between them. This CDR3 spans 15 amino acids. CDR1 is SNHLY, CDR2 FYNNEI, per germline. The CDR3 here is CASSIGTYDNYGYTF. The CDR3, as DNA: TGTGCCAGCAGCATAGGGACGTACGATAACTATGGCTACACCTTC.

The V gene is TRBV9, the J gene TRBJ2-3; 7 nucleotides agree with TRBD2. V lost 2 bases to trimming and J lost 7 bases; unmatched junction nucleotides: 22. This CDR3 contains 19 residues. Germline CDR1 is SGDLS and CDR2 is YYNGEE. The CDR3 coding sequence is TGTGCCAGCAGCGTGGACACCCAACCCCTAGCGGAGCTCGGCTATACGCAGTATTTT. Translated: CASSVDTQPLAELGYTQYF.

The rearrangement links TRBV23-1 to TRBJ2-5; 14 bases match TRBD2. TRBV23-1 is classed as an ORF, of uncertain function. The V segment lost 2 bases and the J segment 7 bases; nucleotides outside the gene matches: 15. This CDR3 contains 19 residues. The DNA for the CDR3 is TGCGCCAGCAGTCAAAGTGGGACTAGCGGGAGACCTCGGTCCAGGACCCAGTACTTC. It specifies CASSQSGTSGRPRSRTQYF.

The rearrangement joins TRBV7-2 to TRBJ2-1; no clear D gene. This CDR3 contains 12 residues. Trimming removed 5 bases at V and 7 bases at J, with 9 bases between. Germline CDR1 reads SGHTA; CDR2 reads FQGNSA. CDR3 sequence reads: CASSPPANEQFF. CDR3 in DNA: TGTGCCAGCAGCCCCCCCGCGAATGAGCAGTTCTTC.

The V call is TRBV7-8, the J call TRBJ1-2; tentatively, D is TRBD1 (5 bases). Per the germline V gene, CDR1 is SGHVS and CDR2 is FQNEAQ. V gave up 5 bases and J gave up 0 bases, with 7 bases separating them. This CDR3 is 13 amino acids long. Written as DNA, the CDR3 is TGTGCCAGCAGCCCGACAGCTAACTATGGCTACACCTTC. This sequence encodes CASSPTANYGYTF.

The gene calls are TRBV15 and TRBJ2-5; TRBD1 agrees at 9 bases. V lost 2 bases and J lost 3; bases outside the gene matches: 4. The CDR3 has 15 residues. CDR1 is LNHNV and CDR2 is YYDKDF in the germline V gene (reference sequence). The CDR3 sequence: CATSRSGTGKETQYF. CDR3 nucleotide sequence: TGTGCCACCAGCAGATCCGGGACAGGGAAAGAGACCCAGTACTTC.

CDR3 nucleotides: TGTGCCAGCAGTCTAGATTCAGGGGGCGAGCAGTACTTC. It encodes CASSLDSGGEQYF. V gene TRBV27 combines with J gene TRBJ2-7, with 7 positions matching TRBD1. With V trimmed by 5 bases and J by 6 bases, 7 bases remained unmatched. The CDR3 is made up of 13 amino acids. Germline CDR1 MNHEY, CDR2 SMNVEV (reference sequence).

The CDR3 bases are TGTGCCAGCAGTTACGGGGTCGACCTGGGCTACGAGCAGTACTTC. Protein: CASSYGVDLGYEQYF. J is TRBJ2-7 and V is TRBV6-5; D not certain. The germline V gene encodes CDR1 MNHEY and CDR2 SVGAGI. CDR3 length: 15 amino acids. The V end lost 2 bases, the J end lost 3 bases, and 14 bases lay between the germline ends.